This T cell receptor beta chain emerged from a study of OX40 agonist ivuxolimab in advanced cancers. About the study: Patients received the agonistic anti-OX40 (CD134) antibody ivuxolimab. Patients were dosed intravenously with ivuxolimab at 0.01 to 10 mg/kg every 2 weeks. Three patients got partial responses; one had hepatocellular carcinoma and two had cutaneous melanoma. Study conclusions and caveats: In the 0.1 to 3.0 mg/kg range, CD4+ and CD8+ blood T cells had expanded clonally by week 6.

Data came from immunoSEQ multiplex PCR; TCRdb stores just in-frame clones and leaves some out. The sample has about 150,000 clones; roughly 94% are singletons. V lost 1 base, J lost 9 bases, and 16 bases lay in between. The CDR3 is 15 amino acids. Germline values: CDR1 SGHTA, CDR2 FQGNSA. Comments on this clone: Its antigen is unknown.

The chain combines TRBV7-2 with TRBJ1-5; a possible D gene is TRBD1 (6 bases). Source: CD4+ or CD8+ T cells sorted from blood, taken in a trial of the OX40 agonist ivuxolimab. The sequence derives from an adult with an advanced solid tumor such as melanoma, head and neck, liver or kidney cancer. In DNA form, the CDR3 reads TGTGCCAGCAGCTTAGTGCCTCAGGGGACGGGGCCCCAGCATTTT. This translates into CASSLVPQGTGPQHF.